This TCR beta chain is from a study of shared clonotypes between healthy human individuals. Across the whole study: Donor ages ranged 18 to 49 years: a couple of women, a few men.

This CDR3 spans 14 amino acids. Germline loops: CDR1 SNHLY, CDR2 FYNNEI. Assay used: immunoSEQ multiplex PCR; TCRdb lists only in-frame clones, some missing. This table has over a million clones, roughly 96% appearing once. Donors had no recently reported acute infections or vaccinations and were HIV-negative. Concerning this clone itself: The junction departs from germline at one end; a sequencing error may be responsible.

Sequencing input: naive CD4+ T cells sorted from blood. The subset here: CD45RA+ positively selected. The J gene is TRBJ2-5, the V gene TRBV2; D is perhaps TRBD2 (6 bases). This TCR was recovered from a man aged 25 to 40 in good health. CDR3 region: CATLRGSRQGTQYF. The CDR3 coding sequence is TGTGCCACCTTACGGGGGTCCCGGCAAGGGACCCAGTACTTC.